The 14 T cell receptor beta chains reported below all come from one sample, sequenced in a study of cytomegalovirus exposure and HLA in healthy donors. PCR primers comprised 60 Vbeta and 13 Jbeta primers. Method: immunoSEQ multiplex PCR; TCRdb's copy keeps in-frame clones and lacks some. The sample has 150,000 to 200,000 clones, more than 75% seen once; the top ten hold approximately 1.9%. What was sequenced was PBMCs. Receptor source: a woman aged 18-35 years in good health and CMV-seronegative.

This clone is a singleton in its sample. The chain joins TRBV7-2 to TRBJ2-4; 14 bases are shared with TRBD2. The trim removed 1 base at V and 5 bases at J, leaving 4 bases unmatched. The CDR3 runs to 17 residues. Germline V gene sequence: CDR1 SGHTA, CDR2 FQGNSA. The CDR3 protein is CASSLGLAGGFENIQYF. Here the CDR3 DNA reads TGTGCCAGCAGCTTAGGACTAGCGGGGGGGTTCGAAAACATTCAGTACTTC.

V gene TRBV6-1 combines with J gene TRBJ1-1; no firm D call. The V gene's germline CDR1 is MNHNS and CDR2 SASEGT. The CDR3 length is 12 residues. Trimming took 3 bases from V and 9 from J, leaving 11 bases between them. CDR3 protein: CASSDGDPKAFF. CDR3 coding DNA: TGTGCCAGCAGTGATGGAGACCCAAAAGCTTTCTTT.

This clone was counted once. The chain links TRBV2 to TRBJ2-1, with TRBD2 identical over 10 bases. The germline gives CDR1 SNHLY, CDR2 FYNNEI. The CDR3 consists of 15 residues. Trimming took 3 bases from V and 7 from J; bases not matched to a gene: 6. The CDR3 sequence is CASSDLGLAWNEQFF. DNA of the CDR3: TGTGCCAGCAGTGACTTGGGACTAGCGTGGAATGAGCAGTTCTTC. Variable domain in full (rest from reference TRBV2 and TRBJ2-1): EPEVTQTPSHQVTQMGQEVILRCVPISNHLYFYWYRQILGQKVEFLVSFYNNEISEKSEIFDDQFSVERPDGSNFTLKIRSTKLEDSAMYFCASSDLGLAWNEQFFGPGTRLTVL.

This chain joins TRBV29-1 and TRBJ2-7, with 7 bases aligning to TRBD1. Germline V CDR1 and CDR2: SQVTM, ANQGSEA. V lost 5 bases and J lost 0; bases outside the gene matches: 1. The CDR3 length is 12 residues. The CDR3 sequence: CSVRQGSYEQYF. The CDR3 coding sequence is TGCAGCGTTCGACAGGGCTCCTACGAGCAGTACTTC.

This sequence joins TRBV29-1 and TRBJ2-7, with 9 bases that match TRBD2. Germline lookup yields CDR1 SQVTM and CDR2 ANQGSEA. Trimming removed 7 bases from V and 2 bases from J; junction bases left unmatched: 9. The CDR3 totals 14 residues. DNA for the CDR3: TGCAGCGCCGATCTAGCGGGGCAGACCTACGAGCAGTACTTC. Translation gives CSADLAGQTYEQYF.

J is TRBJ1-5 and V is TRBV28; 9 nucleotides match TRBD1. With 3 bases clipped from V and 6 bases from J, the junction kept 6 bases outside the gene matches. This CDR3 region has 15 residues. Looked up from germline, CDR1 is MDHEN and CDR2 is SYDVKM. DNA for the CDR3: TGTGCCAGCAGTTTTGGGGACAGGGTCGTTCAGCCCCAGCATTTT. It is translated as CASSFGDRVVQPQHF.

The CDR3 protein is CASSRQRSGNTIYF. CDR3 coding DNA: TGCGCCAGCAGTAGGCAGCGCTCTGGAAACACCATATATTTT. This chain links TRBV10-2 with TRBJ1-3; D not certain. V was pared by 5 bases and J by 0 bases, with 8 bases between. Germline loops: CDR1 WSHSY, CDR2 SAAADI. This CDR3 region has 14 residues.

The genes are TRBV10-3 and TRBJ2-1; D perhaps matches TRBD2 (6 bases). Between the trimmed V and J ends, which lost 4 bases and 7 bases, there was a span of 8 bases. CDR1 ENHRY and CDR2 SYGVKD come from the germline V gene. The CDR3 extends over 12 amino acids. The chain's CDR3 is CAISGSGNEQFF. CDR3 coding DNA: TGTGCCATCAGTGGCAGCGGGAATGAGCAGTTCTTC.

The gene calls are TRBV6-1 and TRBJ2-4, with 10 bases that match TRBD2. Germline V lookup: CDR1 MNHNS, CDR2 SASEGT. V was pared by 6 bases and J by 16 bases, with 12 bases of the junction left unmatched. This CDR3 is 13 amino acids long. CDR3 residues: CASREPAGGPLYF. The CDR3 nucleotides are TGTGCCAGCAGGGAACCAGCGGGGGGGCCTCTCTACTTC.

The rearrangement joins TRBV5-1 to TRBJ2-7; 12 nucleotides align to TRBD2. V lost 4 bases and J lost 0; bases outside the gene matches: 8. Per the germline V gene, CDR1 is SGHRS and CDR2 is YFSETQ. The CDR3 contains 17 residues. The CDR3 DNA reads TGCGCCAGCAGCATCAAGACTAGCGGGGGACGCTCCTACGAGCAGTACTTC. Encoded protein: CASSIKTSGGRSYEQYF. The full variable domain, completed using reference TRBV5-1 and TRBJ2-7, is KAGVTQTPRYLIKTRGQQVTLSCSPISGHRSVSWYQQTPGQGLQFLFEYFSETQRNKGNFPGRFSGRQFSNSRSEMNVSTLELGDSALYLCASSIKTSGGRSYEQYFGPGTRLTVT.

The V and J genes are TRBV29-1 and TRBJ1-6; D call uncertain. This CDR3 spans 13 amino acids. The germline V gene encodes CDR1 SQVTM and CDR2 ANQGSEA. V was trimmed by 4 bases and J by 5 bases, leaving 9 bases between them. DNA for the CDR3: TGCAGCGTTGCCCCATCCAATAATTCACCCCTCCACTTT. Translating it yields CSVAPSNNSPLHF.

The chain recombines TRBV7-2 with TRBJ2-7; maybe TRBD1 (5 bases). Germline CDR1 reads SGHTA; CDR2 reads FQGNSA. Trimming cost V 1 base and J 6 bases, with 10 bases left between them. The CDR3 spans 13 residues. The CDR3 protein is CASSLEAGPEQYF. DNA of the CDR3: TGTGCCAGCAGCTTAGAGGCAGGGCCCGAGCAGTACTTC.

The chain combines TRBV13 with TRBJ2-3; 10 nucleotides agree with TRBD1. V trimming: 6 bases; J trimming: 4 bases; junction bases outside the gene matches: 7. CDR3 length: 15 amino acids. Germline V gene lookup returns CDR1 PRHDT and CDR2 FYEKMQ (reference sequence). Here the CDR3 reads CASSFGQGGPDTQYF. The CDR3 nucleotides read TGTGCCAGCAGTTTTGGACAGGGGGGTCCAGATACGCAGTATTTT. Looking up the rest from reference TRBV13 and TRBJ2-3 gives the full variable domain: AAGVIQSPRHLIKEKRETATLKCYPIPRHDTVYWYQQGPGQDPQFLISFYEKMQSDKGSIPDRFSAQQFSDYHSELNMSSLELGDSALYFCASSFGQGGPDTQYFGPGTRLTVL.

CDR3 protein: CASSPLTGYEQYF. The CDR3 nucleotides read TGCGCCAGCAGCCCCCTGACAGGCTACGAGCAGTACTTC. The J gene is TRBJ2-7, the V gene TRBV5-1; weak D call: TRBD1 (6 bases). Germline loops: CDR1 SGHRS, CDR2 YFSETQ. The CDR3 covers 13 residues. V was shortened by 4 bases and J by 3 bases, with 11 bases between the two germline ends.